A selection of T cell receptor beta chains follows, all from one sample in a study of early T cells in non-severe SARS-CoV-2 infection. MiXCR, applied by TCRdb to the 5' RACE reads, yields one record per CDR3 protein. The sample carries about 76,000 distinct CDR3 sequences, about 11% recorded once. Sequencing input: whole blood. Every receptor here comes from an adult who was a healthcare worker with PCR-confirmed SARS-CoV-2 infection or an uninfected control (not recorded which). The CDR3 runs from the conserved cysteine through the conserved F or W.

len	v_gene	CDR3aa
14	TRBV20-1	CSAKRVDSGNTIYF
16	TRBV2	CASSARTGSYNSPLHF
15	TRBV5-5	CASSLEGRAQETQYF
14	TRBV5-1	CASSLVGLYNEQFF
18	TRBV4-3	CASSQDLTGQVGNNEQFF
15	TRBV3-1	CASSQELDFQETQYF
13	TRBV2	CASRAGYNSPLHF
13	TRBV7-9	CASSLASTDTQYF
13	TRBV6-6	CASDSPGRETQYF
14	TRBV12-3/TRBV12-4	CASSSGTHYNEQFF
16	TRBV12-3/TRBV12-4	CASSLTAGGPFDTQYF
17	TRBV7-2	CASSTRTSGLPYNEQFF
16	TRBV7-9	CVSSPDSRGRNNEQFF
12	TRBV6-6	CASFGNSYEQYF
13	TRBV19	CASSKGQLSEQFF
13	TRBV5-6	CASSLPPEETQYF
14	TRBV11-2	CASSRTRQHNEQFF
15	TRBV7-2	CASSPSQGRHEKLFF